These 20 T cell receptor beta chains originate from one sample sequenced in a study of T cell changes during pregnancy in multiple sclerosis. Here immunoSEQ multiplex PCR was the method, and the copy in TCRdb shows in-frame clones only, minus some. The sample holds around 130,000 clones, approximately 94% seen once. Sequencing used peripheral blood, obtained before pregnancy. The receptors here all came from a female donor with multiple sclerosis, enrolled in a pregnancy study.

This chain joins TRBV5-5 and TRBJ1-5, with TRBD1 matching over 10 bases. CDR3 length: 15 amino acids. The V segment lost 3 bases and the J segment 5 bases; nucleotides outside the gene matches: 5. Germline V gene sequence: CDR1 SGHKS, CDR2 YYEKEE (reference sequence). The CDR3 protein is CASSSGTGDYQPQHF. In nucleotides, the CDR3 is TGTGCCAGCAGCTCCGGGACAGGGGATTATCAGCCCCAGCATTTT. Full variable domain (remainder filled in from reference TRBV5-5 and TRBJ1-5): DAGVTQSPTHLIKTRGQQVTLRCSPISGHKSVSWYQQVLGQGPQFIFQYYEKEERGRGNFPDRFSARQFPNYSSELNVNALLLGDSALYLCASSSGTGDYQPQHFGDGTRLSIL.

This rearrangement joins TRBV9 to TRBJ2-3; the match to TRBD2 covers 10 bases. The germline V gene has CDR1 SGDLS and CDR2 YYNGEE. The CDR3 extends over 15 amino acids. J was trimmed by 3 bases and V by 4 bases; bases with no gene match: 5. CDR3 region: CASSSSSGGTDTQYF. CDR3 DNA sequence: TGTGCCAGCAGCTCATCTAGCGGGGGTACAGATACGCAGTATTTT.

This clone was seen only once. The chain links TRBV5-4 to TRBJ2-5, with D perhaps matching TRBD2 (6 bases). The CDR3 consists of 15 residues. The ends were cut back, 4 bases at V and 7 bases at J, with 20 bases in the middle. Germline V gene lookup returns CDR1 SGHNT and CDR2 YYREEE (reference sequence). The CDR3 spells CASSLEGGVRGTQYF. As DNA, the CDR3 is TGTGCCAGCAGCCTAGAAGGCGGGGTCCGGGGGACCCAGTACTTC.

V gene TRBV28 combines with J gene TRBJ2-2; TRBD2 matches 11 bases. The germline V gene has CDR1 MDHEN and CDR2 SYDVKM. CDR3 size: 17 residues. The V gene end was trimmed by 4 bases and the J gene end by 4 bases; junction bases not matched to a gene: 8. For the CDR3, the DNA is TGTGCCAGCAGTTCCCTCAGACTAGCGGGGTCCACCGGGGAGCTGTTTTTT. Its protein product is CASSSLRLAGSTGELFF.

The chain employs TRBV29-1 and TRBJ2-7; 8 nucleotides agree with TRBD2. Germline CDR1 and CDR2: SQVTM and ANQGSEA. This CDR3 is built from 14 residues. Trimming removed 4 bases from V and 6 bases from J; junction bases left unmatched: 11. CDR3 region: CSVVGLASLSEQYF. The CDR3, as DNA: TGCAGCGTTGTCGGACTAGCTTCTCTCTCCGAGCAGTACTTC.

The chain joins TRBV10-1 to TRBJ2-2, with D uncertain. Looked up from germline, CDR1 is WNHNN and CDR2 is SYGVQD (reference sequence). This CDR3 region has 11 residues. The V end lost 4 bases, the J end lost 6 bases, and 3 bases lay between the germline ends. The CDR3 coding sequence is TGCGCCAGCAGTGCTGCCGGGGAGCTGTTTTTT. Its translation is CASSAAGELFF.

The chain links TRBV6-6 to TRBJ1-5, with 9 positions matching TRBD1. The ends lost 2 bases at V and 1 base at J; junction bases unmatched: 0. The CDR3 covers 15 residues. Germline CDR1 reads MNHNY; CDR2 reads SVGAGI (reference sequence). This chain's CDR3 is CASSYGQGSNQPQHF. The DNA for the CDR3 is TGTGCCAGCAGTTACGGACAGGGGAGCAATCAGCCCCAGCATTTT.

This chain joins TRBV18 and TRBJ2-3, with 12 bases that match TRBD2. The ends lost 3 bases at V and 0 bases at J; junction bases unmatched: 10. The CDR3 consists of 19 residues. The germline V gene encodes CDR1 KGHSH and CDR2 LQKENI. The CDR3: CASSPQTSGGPLSTDTQYF. CDR3 nucleotides: TGTGCCAGCTCACCGCAGACTAGCGGGGGTCCTCTTAGCACAGATACGCAGTATTTT.

V gene TRBV19 combines with J gene TRBJ1-2; D might be TRBD1 (5 bases). The CDR3 is 14 amino acids. CDR1 LNHDA and CDR2 SQIVND come from the germline V gene (reference sequence). Deletions cut 5 bases from V and 0 bases from J, with 10 bases between. The CDR3 sequence is CASSLRGSNYGYTF. CDR3 nucleotide sequence: TGTGCCAGTAGTCTCCGGGGGTCTAACTATGGCTACACCTTC.

This clone was observed a single time. V is TRBV15 and J is TRBJ2-4; TRBD1 might be the D (6 bases). The V gene lost 0 bases and the J gene lost 1 base, with 10 bases spanning the gap. CDR3 length: 16 residues. CDR1 is LNHNV, CDR2 YYDKDF, per germline (reference sequence). As DNA, the CDR3 is TGTGCCACCAGCAGAGAGAGCCAGGGGGCCAAAAACATTCAGTACTTC. Residues: CATSRESQGAKNIQYF.

The CDR3 DNA reads TGTGCCAGCAGTGAACGAGGCGGGGCACGGTATGGCTACACCTTC. Amino acids: CASSERGGARYGYTF. The chain employs TRBV6-1 and TRBJ1-2, with a possible D match to TRBD1 (5 bases). Germline loops: CDR1 MNHNS, CDR2 SASEGT. CDR3 length: 15 amino acids. V was pared by 2 bases and J by 5 bases, with 15 bases between.

In its sample, this clone was seen once. The chain recombines TRBV29-1 with TRBJ1-2; a weak D match, TRBD1 (5 bases). In germline, CDR1 is SQVTM, CDR2 ANQGSEA. The CDR3 is made up of 14 amino acids. V was trimmed by 3 bases and J by 4 bases, leaving 15 bases between them. The CDR3 DNA reads TGCAGCGTTGAGAGCCCGGGGGAAGGCTATGGCTACACCTTC. This codes for CSVESPGEGYGYTF. The full variable domain, in which reference TRBV29-1 and TRBJ1-2 provide the parts outside the CDR3, is SAVISQKPSRDICQRGTSLTIQCQVDSQVTMMFWYRQQPGQSLTLIATANQGSEATYESGFVIDKFPISRPNLTFSTLTVSNMSPEDSSIYLCSVESPGEGYGYTFGSGTRLTVV.

The V call is TRBV29-1, the J call TRBJ2-7; 9 bases are a match to TRBD1. J gave up 2 bases and V 7 bases, and 3 bases lay outside the gene matches. The CDR3 has 12 residues. Per germline, CDR1 SQVTM and CDR2 ANQGSEA. CDR3 DNA sequence: TGCAGCGGGGGACAGGGCGCCTACGAGCAGTACTTC. Amino acids: CSGGQGAYEQYF.

The chain has TRBV7-6 and TRBJ2-7; 8 bases are a match to TRBD2. The CDR3 length is 12 residues. CDR1 is SGHVS and CDR2 is FNYEAQ in the germline V gene. V shed 5 bases and J 4 bases; nucleotides not matched to a gene: 1. The chain's CDR3 is CASSRGGYEQYF. CDR3 sequence (DNA): TGTGCCAGCAGCCGGGGGGGTTACGAGCAGTACTTC.

J is TRBJ2-7 and V is TRBV6-1; D ambiguous. CDR1 MNHNS and CDR2 SASEGT come from the germline V gene. V lost 3 bases and J 9 bases, leaving 6 bases between the germline ends. CDR3 length: 10 amino acids. The CDR3, as DNA: TGTGCCAGCAGTGATCGCGGGCAGTACTTC. This sequence encodes CASSDRGQYF.

This clone was picked up one time. V usage is TRBV27 and J usage is TRBJ2-1; 7 nucleotides line up with TRBD2. Germline assignment: CDR1 MNHEY and CDR2 SMNVEV (reference sequence). The CDR3 is 13 amino acids. The V segment lost 8 bases and the J segment 0 bases; nucleotides outside the gene matches: 1. This CDR3 reads CASSSGSYNEQFF. For the CDR3, the DNA is TGTGCCAGCTCTAGCGGCTCCTACAATGAGCAGTTCTTC.

The V and J genes are TRBV19 and TRBJ1-5, with D possibly matching TRBD1 (6 bases). Germline CDR1 is LNHDA and CDR2 is SQIVND (reference sequence). The CDR3 is made up of 13 amino acids. The V end was cut by 8 bases, the J end by 5 bases, with 13 bases between. Here the CDR3 reads CASSLQGYQPQHF. In DNA, the CDR3 is TGTGCCAGTTCCTTACAGGGATATCAGCCCCAGCATTTT. Looking up the rest from reference TRBV19 and TRBJ1-5 gives the full variable domain: DGGITQSPKYLFRKEGQNVTLSCEQNLNHDAMYWYRQDPGQGLRLIYYSQIVNDFQKGDIAEGYSVSREKKESFPLTVTSAQKNPTAFYLCASSLQGYQPQHFGDGTRLSIL.

The chain is built from TRBV19 and TRBJ2-2; the D gene is possibly TRBD2 (6 bases). The CDR3 loop spans 14 amino acids. Germline V gene data show CDR1 as LNHDA and CDR2 as SQIVND (reference sequence). V lost 3 bases and J 5 bases, leaving 10 bases between the germline ends. The CDR3 here is CASSIREITGELFF. The CDR3, as DNA: TGTGCCAGTAGTATCCGGGAGATAACCGGGGAGCTGTTTTTT.

The chain carries TRBV2 and TRBJ2-2, with a weak D call TRBD2 (5 bases). CDR1 is SNHLY and CDR2 is FYNNEI in the germline V gene. The CDR3 length is 15 residues. The V end was cut by 6 bases, the J end by 0 bases, with 11 bases between. The CDR3 region is CASRERGTNTGELFF. DNA for the CDR3: TGTGCCAGCAGGGAAAGAGGGACGAACACCGGGGAGCTGTTTTTT.

This chain links TRBV2 with TRBJ2-2, with unresolved D. Germline values: CDR1 SNHLY, CDR2 FYNNEI. V lost 2 bases, J lost 5 bases, and 6 bases lay in between. The CDR3 has 13 amino acids. CDR3 coding DNA: TGTGCCAGCAGTGAACAGGCGACCGGGGAGCTGTTTTTT. It yields the protein CASSEQATGELFF.